Listed below are T cell receptor beta chains from one sample, sequenced in a study of identical twins. Using its own MiXCR run on the 5' RACE reads, TCRdb lists one record per CDR3 protein. The sample has roughly 1.6 million distinct CDR3 sequences; about 32% are singletons. The sequencing sample was made of cord blood. The receptor set was obtained from a newborn girl in good health. CDR3s include the opening cysteine and the closing phenylalanine or tryptophan. A D gene is named only where the DNA matches it firmly. Clone size, where shown, is once, few, many, or a class for clones that have expanded.

j_call,clone_size,d_call,v_call,cdr3_aa,cdr3_nt
TRBJ1-5,NA,NA,TRBV12-3/TRBV12-4,CASSVWNRSNQPQHF,TGTGCCAGCAGTGTGTGGAACCGATCCAATCAGCCCCAGCATTTT
TRBJ2-5,few,TRBD1,TRBV28,CASSSPATGGEEQYF,TGTGCCAGCAGTTCCCCCGCGACAGGGGGGGAGGAGCAGTACTTC
TRBJ2-3,few,NA,TRBV9,CASSVSGDPADTQYF,TGTGCCAGCAGCGTAAGTGGGGACCCGGCAGATACGCAGTATTTT
TRBJ1-5,once,TRBD1,TRBV7-8,CASSRRRGPYSNQPQHF,TGTGCCAGCAGCCGCAGGAGGGGGCCTTATAGCAATCAGCCCCAGCATTTT
TRBJ1-1,NA,NA,TRBV20-1,CSASTQVLREAFF,TGCAGTGCTAGTACTCAGGTATTAAGAGAGGCTTTCTTT
TRBJ2-2,NA,TRBD2,TRBV10-2,CASTGLSNTGELFF,TGCGCCAGCACGGGACTATCCAACACCGGGGAGCTGTTTTTT
TRBJ1-4,few,TRBD1,TRBV20-1,CSAQLGGQVDEKLFF,TGCAGTGCTCAACTAGGGGGACAGGTGGATGAAAAACTGTTTTTT
TRBJ1-1,many,TRBD1,TRBV4-2,CASSPGTGPNTEAFF,TGTGCCAGCAGTCCCGGGACAGGGCCGAACACTGAAGCTTTCTTT
TRBJ1-2,NA,NA,TRBV12-3/TRBV12-4,CASGTQVNCGYTF,TGTGCCAGCGGAACACAGGTTAACTGTGGCTACACCTTC
TRBJ2-3,NA,TRBD2,TRBV4-2,CASSQDRSGSSTGTQYF,TGTGCCAGCAGCCAAGATCGCAGCGGGAGTAGCACAGGTACGCAGTATTTT
TRBJ1-2,many,NA,TRBV10-2,CASGFIRDGYTF,TGCGCCAGCGGCTTTATAAGGGATGGCTACACCTTC
TRBJ1-1,few,NA,TRBV29-1,CSVLTDVMNTEAFF,TGCAGCGTCCTGACAGACGTTATGAACACTGAAGCTTTCTTT
TRBJ1-6,NA,NA,TRBV27,CASKDVVNSPLHF,TGTGCCAGCAAGGACGTCGTAAATTCACCCCTCCACTTT
TRBJ2-1,NA,TRBD2,TRBV18,CASSPLAGGPRYEQFF,TGTGCCAGCTCACCTCTAGCGGGAGGGCCTAGGTATGAGCAGTTCTTC
TRBJ2-4,few,NA,TRBV6-6,CASTEGGTAKNIQYF,TGTGCCAGCACCGAAGGGGGAACAGCCAAAAACATTCAGTACTTC
TRBJ1-4,NA,TRBD1,TRBV7-2,CASSLRGTGGAGLFF,TGTGCCAGCAGCTTACGGGGGACAGGGGGCGCGGGACTGTTTTTT
TRBJ2-7,NA,TRBD2,TRBV4-2,CASSQASGSSYNEQYF,TGTGCCAGCAGCCAAGCTAGCGGGAGTTCCTACAATGAGCAGTACTTC
TRBJ2-7,few,NA,TRBV18,CASSPIEDEQYF,TGTGCCAGCTCACCAATCGAGGACGAGCAGTACTTC
TRBJ2-2,NA,NA,TRBV29-1,CSASGGDTGELFF,TGCAGCGCCTCAGGGGGGGACACCGGGGAGCTGTTTTTT
TRBJ1-1,NA,NA,TRBV12-3/TRBV12-4,CASRAGTLNTEAFF,TGTGCCAGCAGGGCCGGGACACTCAACACTGAAGCTTTCTTT
TRBJ1-1,few,NA,TRBV20-1,CSARDLAGREAFF,TGCAGTGCTAGAGATTTGGCAGGGAGAGAAGCTTTCTTT
TRBJ2-3,NA,TRBD1,TRBV7-6,CASSLSQGAQDTQYF,TGTGCCAGCAGCTTATCACAGGGGGCGCAGGATACGCAGTATTTT
TRBJ2-7,NA,TRBD2,TRBV3-1,CASSQQRSTPSGVFPYEQYF,TGTGCCAGCAGCCAACAACGGTCCACGCCAAGCGGGGTATTCCCCTACGAGCAGTACTTC
TRBJ2-1,NA,NA,TRBV28,CASSFNYQYNEQFF,TGTGCCAGCAGTTTTAACTATCAGTACAATGAGCAGTTCTTC
TRBJ2-1,few,NA,TRBV28,CASSLQLGNEQFF,TGTGCCAGCAGTTTACAACTGGGGAATGAGCAGTTCTTC
TRBJ1-1,NA,TRBD1,TRBV2,CASSEDRGRNTEAFF,TGTGCCAGCAGTGAGGACAGGGGGAGAAACACTGAAGCTTTCTTT
TRBJ2-7,NA,TRBD2,TRBV4-2,CASSQAPLGTSGSNEQYF,TGTGCCAGCAGCCAAGCCCCGCTCGGGACTAGCGGGAGTAATGAGCAGTACTTC
TRBJ1-4,NA,TRBD1,TRBV2,CASSRIQGGNEKLFF,TGTGCCAGCAGTCGGATCCAGGGGGGTAATGAAAAACTGTTTTTT
TRBJ1-2,few,NA,TRBV20-1,CSARVVGDSHGYTF,TGCAGTGCTAGAGTAGTGGGCGACAGCCATGGCTACACCTTC
TRBJ2-3,few,TRBD2,TRBV25-1,CASSGWTSGGTDTQYF,TGTGCCAGCAGTGGATGGACTAGCGGGGGCACAGATACGCAGTATTTT
TRBJ1-2,few,TRBD1,TRBV30,CAWMLTGGPYGYTF,TGTGCCTGGATGTTGACAGGGGGCCCCTATGGCTACACCTTC
TRBJ1-2,NA,NA,TRBV20-1,CSARAYSNYGYTF,TGCAGTGCTAGAGCGTACAGTAACTATGGCTACACCTTC
TRBJ2-3,NA,NA,TRBV10-3,CAISGVDTDTQYF,TGTGCCATCAGTGGGGTGGACACAGATACGCAGTATTTT